This T cell receptor beta chain was found in a study of blood T cell repertoires in COVID-19. Looking at the study overall: Samples representing acute and convalescent COVID-19 were sourced from the United States, Italy and Spain. From T cells, B-cell-depleted T cells, or PBMCs came the material, which was cDNA or gDNA.

CDR1 LNHNV and CDR2 YYDKDF come from the germline V gene (reference sequence). The CDR3 runs 15 residues. V lost 8 bases to trimming and J lost 5 bases, with 18 bases between them. Source study methods: Amplification of reference gene primers provided the estimated nucleated cell counts. Using immunoSEQ multiplex PCR, the repertoire was profiled, and TCRdb retains in-frame clones only, with some absent. V and J calls and clone size follow that table, whereas D and trimming were derived from the DNA. Of approximately 230,000 clones in the sample, around 88% were seen once. Those enrolled in Seattle joined during active infection and were followed longitudinally afterward.

Sequencing was done on a sample of peripheral blood. This clonotype originated in a woman under 40 with COVID-19, enrolled during active disease. The chain has TRBV15 and TRBJ1-4; no firm D call. The CDR3 nucleotides read TGTGCCACCCGCCCTCGGACTTCCTCAAATGAAAAACTGTTTTTT. The encoded protein is CATRPRTSSNEKLFF.